The source of this T cell receptor (beta chain) is a study of shared clonotypes between healthy human individuals. Some clones are missing from TCRdb's copy, which holds only in-frame ones; the method was immunoSEQ multiplex PCR. The sample holds fewer than 850,000 clones, around 90% seen once. J was trimmed by 2 bases and V by 2 bases; bases with no gene match: 5. CDR1 SGHAT and CDR2 FQDESV come from the germline V gene (reference sequence). The CDR3 has 15 amino acids. The sequencing input was memory CD8+ T cells from PBMCs. Subset meaning: CD45RO+ cells pooled with CCR7-negative TemRA cells. The chain employs TRBV11-1 and TRBJ2-5; 7 nucleotides match TRBD2. This clonotype originated in a man aged 18 to 35 in good health. Some clones in this sample may be carry-over from other donors' samples. The CDR3 sequence is CASSLSPAGQETQYF. In DNA form, the CDR3 reads TGTGCCAGCAGCTTATCCCCAGCGGGGCAAGAGACCCAGTACTTC. The full variable domain, in which reference TRBV11-1 and TRBJ2-5 provide the parts outside the CDR3, is EAEVAQSPRYKITEKSQAVAFWCDPISGHATLYWYRQILGQGPELLVQFQDESVVDDSQLPKDRFSAERLKGVDSTLKIQPAELGDSAMYLCASSLSPAGQETQYFGPGTRLLVL.